The sample holds one count of the clone carrying this TCR beta chain. Its specificity is not known. TCRdb keeps only in-frame clones here, not all; method: immunoSEQ multiplex PCR. Of some 100,000 clones listed, roughly 92% are singletons. The data belong to a study of Tregs in tolerant kidney transplant recipients. The CDR3 sequence is 12 residues long. Deletions cut 3 bases from V and 11 bases from J, with 13 bases between. Germline V gene data show CDR1 as MNHNS and CDR2 as SASEGT. CD4+CD25+CD127- Tregs, CD4+CD25- non-Tregs, CD4 and CD8 cells were sorted. Points from the study as a whole: Few patients were studied, so findings need validation in larger groups. Biological reproducibility was not directly addressed, but technical replication error appeared minimal. Expanding Tregs on activated donor B cells appeared to best identify donor-specific TCRbeta clones.

The source material was CD4+ T cells from blood. The chain recombines TRBV6-1 with TRBJ1-1; D remains ambiguous. The source is a human donor in good health. The CDR3 sequence: CASSDQDLGAFF. The CDR3 region has the DNA TGTGCCAGCAGTGACCAGGACTTGGGGGCTTTCTTT.